This T cell receptor (beta chain) was found in a study of T cells in Graves' hyperthyroidism and ophthalmopathy. This CDR3 spans 17 amino acids. V was clipped by 0 bases and J by 4 bases; unmatched bases: 9. In this sample, this clonotype turned up many times. Template material for amplifying TCR beta CDR3 regions consisted of RNA transcripts. RT-PCR in the first round (using the HTBI primer set) targeted the TCR CDR3. In TCRdb, the multiplex PCR reads were re-called with MiXCR into one record per CDR3 protein. The repertoire holds fewer than 550,000 distinct CDR3 sequences, with about 15% as singletons.

The specimen sequenced was blood. The clonotype originates from a woman under 30 with Graves' hyperthyroidism. This chain connects TRBV12-3 or TRBV12-4 to TRBJ2-3; 8 bases are shared with TRBD2. The CDR3 sequence is CASSLAYGGGIPDTQYF. The DNA of the CDR3 is TGTGCCAGCAGTTTAGCGTACGGGGGGGGCATACCAGATACGCAGTATTTT.